This T cell receptor beta chain was identified during a study of control samples from healthy donors and cancer patients. Measured with immunoSEQ multiplex PCR; TCRdb has only the in-frame clones, and not every one. The sample lists 75,000 to 100,000 clones; roughly 92% were seen once. The germline gives CDR1 SGHTA, CDR2 FQGNSA. V was cut by 1 base and J by 5 bases, with 10 bases left in between. There are 14 residues in the CDR3. Sequencing used blood. This chain joins TRBV7-2 and TRBJ2-3; D is ambiguous. The TCR was taken from a human donor in good health. The donor label of this sample is uncertain. The DNA of the CDR3 is TGTGCCAGCAGCTTAGAGGGCGACGGAGATACGCAGTATTTT. Translating it yields CASSLEGDGDTQYF.